A single sample is the source of the 20 T cell receptor beta chains below, sequenced in a study of PD-1 blockade in classical Hodgkin lymphoma. Time point of the sample: cycle 4 day 1 (C4D1), after 6 weeks of nivolumab. Patients all relapsed after autologous stem cell transplantation, and there was variation in brentuximab vedotin exposure. The repertoire was sequenced with immunoSEQ multiplex PCR; TCRdb's copy has only in-frame clones and lacks some. This repertoire shows just under 65,000 clones, over 85% found once; its top ten account for around 8%. Here the sequenced sample was peripheral blood mononuclear cells (PBMCs), taken before the fourth cycle of nivolumab. Every receptor here comes from a human donor with classical Hodgkin lymphoma.

Here the CDR3 reads CASSASDRATYEQYF. The CDR3 region has the DNA TGTGCCAGCAGTGCTTCGGACAGAGCCACCTACGAGCAGTACTTC. V is TRBV6-1 and J is TRBJ2-7; D is perhaps TRBD1 (6 bases). Deletions cut 4 bases from V and 2 bases from J, with 15 bases between. Germline CDR1 and CDR2: MNHNS and SASEGT. The CDR3 extends over 15 amino acids.

The CDR3 coding sequence is TGTGCCAGTAGTATGTACGCGGCCTACAATGAGCAGTTCTTC. Protein: CASSMYAAYNEQFF. The genes are TRBV19 and TRBJ2-1; D is ambiguous. The V gene's germline CDR1 is LNHDA and CDR2 SQIVND (reference sequence). CDR3 length equals 14 residues. V dropped 3 bases and J dropped 2 bases, with 8 bases sitting between them.

This rearrangement joins TRBV19 to TRBJ1-1; 7 bases map to TRBD1. The CDR3 has 14 amino acids. Germline-derived CDR1 and CDR2 are LNHDA and SQIVND (reference sequence). V shed 6 bases and J 9 bases; nucleotides not matched to a gene: 13. The CDR3 bases are TGTGCCAGTAGGAGGACCGGGACAGCGTTGAAAGCTTTCTTT. Amino acids: CASRRTGTALKAFF.

The chain recombines TRBV27 with TRBJ2-7, with D uncertain. Germline CDR1 and CDR2: MNHEY and SMNVEV (reference sequence). Trimming took 3 bases from V and 3 from J, leaving 12 bases between them. The CDR3 runs 14 residues. In DNA form, the CDR3 reads TGTGCCAGCAGTTTGGGCAGTCCAAACTACGAGCAGTACTTC. It specifies CASSLGSPNYEQYF.

The chain uses TRBV18 and TRBJ2-3; 8 positions match TRBD1. V dropped 2 bases and J dropped 10; count of bases not matched to a gene: 8. The CDR3 is made up of 14 amino acids. Germline CDR1 reads KGHSH; CDR2 reads LQKENI. The CDR3 DNA reads TGTGCCAGCTCACCAGAACGCGGACAGGGTTCGCAGTATTTT. It is translated as CASSPERGQGSQYF.

This chain connects TRBV7-9 to TRBJ2-1; D remains unclear. V lost 1 base, J lost 9 bases, and 19 bases lay in between. Looked up from germline, CDR1 is SEHNR and CDR2 is FQNEAQ (reference sequence). The CDR3 sequence is 16 residues long. CDR3 in DNA: TGTGCCAGCAGCTTAGGGGAAGTTGTGGGGATTGGTGAGCAGTTCTTC. Protein product: CASSLGEVVGIGEQFF. The full variable domain, rest sourced from reference TRBV7-9 and TRBJ2-1, is DTGVSQNPRHKITKRGQNVTFRCDPISEHNRLYWYRQTLGQGPEFLTYFQNEAQLEKSRLLSDRFSAERPKGSFSTLEIQRTEQGDSAMYLCASSLGEVVGIGEQFFGPGTRLTVL.

V usage is TRBV7-9 and J usage is TRBJ2-7; possible D gene TRBD1, 5 bases. In germline, CDR1 is SEHNR, CDR2 FQNEAQ (reference sequence). The CDR3 has 18 residues. The ends were cut back, 4 bases at V and 4 bases at J, with 26 bases in the middle. CDR3 nucleotide sequence: TGTGCCAGCAGCTATAAGGGGTACATGAGCCCGGGTTCGTACGAGCAGTACTTC. It encodes CASSYKGYMSPGSYEQYF.

J is TRBJ2-7 and V is TRBV13, with D possibly TRBD1 on 5 matching bases. V gave up 5 bases and J gave up 5 bases, with 13 bases separating them. Germline V gene sequence: CDR1 PRHDT, CDR2 FYEKMQ (reference sequence). There are 13 residues in the CDR3. The CDR3 protein is CASSPEQGDEQYF. CDR3 DNA: TGTGCCAGCAGCCCGGAACAAGGGGACGAGCAGTACTTC.

The V call is TRBV10-3, the J call TRBJ2-3; the D is unclear. The germline CDR1 and CDR2 sequences are ENHRY and SYGVKD. The CDR3 is made up of 11 amino acids. The V gene lost 11 bases and the J gene lost 1 base, with 7 bases spanning the gap. CDR3 nucleotide sequence: TGTGCCGTACATGGCACAGATACGCAGTATTTT. It codes for CAVHGTDTQYF.

CDR3 DNA sequence: TGTGCCAGCAGCCTACGGACAGGGGGCTCTCCCGGGGAGCTGTTTTTT. Translation gives CASSLRTGGSPGELFF. The chain employs TRBV11-3 and TRBJ2-2, with 11 bases identical to TRBD1. V was clipped by 5 bases and J by 6 bases; unmatched bases: 8. The CDR3 extends over 16 amino acids. The germline V gene encodes CDR1 SGHNT and CDR2 YENEEA.

The chain recombines TRBV30 with TRBJ1-6, with D tentatively TRBD1 (6 bases). The CDR3 is 12 amino acids. V lost 6 bases to trimming and J lost 10 bases, with 13 bases between them. The germline V gene has CDR1 GTSNPN and CDR2 SVGIG (reference sequence). CDR3 sequence reads: CACHRVQSPLHF. DNA for the CDR3: TGTGCCTGTCACAGGGTCCAGTCACCCCTCCACTTT. The full variable domain, completed using reference TRBV30 and TRBJ1-6, is SQTIHQWPATLVQPVGSPLSLECTVEGTSNPNLYWYRQAAGRGLQLLFYSVGIGQISSEVPQNLSASRPQDRQFILSSKKLLLSDSGFYLCACHRVQSPLHFGNGTRLTVT.

V gene TRBV2 combines with J gene TRBJ2-5; D is perhaps TRBD2 (5 bases). Per the germline V gene, CDR1 is SNHLY and CDR2 is FYNNEI. The CDR3 is 14 amino acids. The V and J ends lost 4 bases and 3 bases respectively, with 12 bases between them. The CDR3 protein is CASSVDYAEETQYF. For the CDR3, the DNA is TGTGCCAGCAGTGTTGACTATGCTGAAGAGACCCAGTACTTC.

The genes are TRBV27 and TRBJ1-2, with D perhaps TRBD1 (6 bases). CDR1 and CDR2 (germline): MNHEY, SMNVEV (reference sequence). The CDR3 has 14 amino acids. V was trimmed by 3 bases and J by 3 bases, leaving 11 bases between them. DNA of the CDR3: TGTGCCAGCAGTTTGGGGACACGACACTATGGCTACACCTTC. It yields the protein CASSLGTRHYGYTF.

The V call is TRBV6-1, the J call TRBJ2-5, with a weak D call TRBD1 (5 bases). Germline V lookup: CDR1 MNHNS, CDR2 SASEGT. The CDR3 sequence is 13 residues long. Trimming stripped 6 bases from V and 2 bases from J, with 10 bases between. The CDR3 DNA follows: TGTGCCAGCAGAGCTCGACAGCAAGAGACCCAGTACTTC. It yields the protein CASRARQQETQYF.

This clone showed up just once. The chain employs TRBV27 and TRBJ1-1; TRBD1 is a possible D gene (5 bases). Trimming cost V 7 bases and J 0 bases, with 18 bases left between them. The germline CDR1 and CDR2 sequences are MNHEY and SMNVEV (reference sequence). The length of the CDR3 is 16 residues. The CDR3: CASTPRVADMNTEAFF. The CDR3, as DNA: TGTGCCAGCACCCCTAGGGTGGCGGACATGAACACTGAAGCTTTCTTT.

The rearrangement links TRBV28 to TRBJ2-7; 7 bases line up with TRBD1. The CDR3 has 13 amino acids. V lost 6 bases and J lost 0; bases outside the gene matches: 2. From germline, CDR1 is MDHEN and CDR2 SYDVKM. In nucleotides, the CDR3 is TGTGCCAGCAGGCGGACAGGCTCCTACGAGCAGTACTTC. Protein product: CASRRTGSYEQYF.

The rearrangement links TRBV29-1 to TRBJ2-5; D perhaps matches TRBD1 (5 bases). The CDR3 totals 12 residues. The germline V gene encodes CDR1 SQVTM and CDR2 ANQGSEA. Trimming took off 4 bases at V and 5 bases at J, with 11 bases between the two ends. The CDR3 protein is CSVGRAGETQYF. CDR3 in DNA: TGCAGCGTTGGCAGGGCTGGCGAGACCCAGTACTTC.

The chain recombines TRBV11-1 with TRBJ2-5, with D maybe TRBD2 (5 bases). Trimming cost V 7 bases and J 5 bases, with 14 bases left between them. Germline V gene lookup returns CDR1 SGHAT and CDR2 FQDESV (reference sequence). The CDR3 has 13 residues. The CDR3 region has the DNA TGTGCCAGCACTCTTGGGAGTCGGGAGACCCAGTACTTC. It encodes CASTLGSRETQYF. The full variable domain, completed using reference TRBV11-1 and TRBJ2-5, is EAEVAQSPRYKITEKSQAVAFWCDPISGHATLYWYRQILGQGPELLVQFQDESVVDDSQLPKDRFSAERLKGVDSTLKIQPAELGDSAMYLCASTLGSRETQYFGPGTRLLVL.

The rearrangement links TRBV5-1 to TRBJ2-7, with 11 bases fitting TRBD2. Germline loops: CDR1 SGHRS, CDR2 YFSETQ. Trimming took 3 bases from V and 0 from J; bases not matched to a gene: 2. The CDR3 loop spans 15 amino acids. The CDR3 sequence: CASSSTSGSSYEQYF. The CDR3 coding sequence is TGCGCCAGCAGCTCAACTAGCGGGAGCTCCTACGAGCAGTACTTC.

The chain has TRBV15 and TRBJ2-5, with D maybe TRBD1 (5 bases). The V gene lost 2 bases and the J gene lost 5 bases, with 12 bases spanning the gap. The CDR3 length is 14 residues. Germline CDR1 and CDR2: LNHNV and YYDKDF (reference sequence). The CDR3 reads CATSRPGSMETQYF. DNA for the CDR3: TGTGCCACCAGCAGACCAGGGTCTATGGAGACCCAGTACTTC.